Below, 12 T cell receptor beta chains from the same sample are listed, as sequenced in a study of T cell changes during pregnancy in multiple sclerosis (dated by TCRdb to the late 2010s). The protocol used for the library was the immunoSEQ multiplex PCR assay. What TCRdb holds here is the immuneACCESS table cut down to in-frame rearrangements. Part of the clones is not present; checked against another copy, under half of the missing clones reflect an unresolved V gene, and the others are unexplained. A total of 90,000 to 100,000 clones appear in this sample, about 94% of them only once. The ten largest clones represent 2% to 2.5% of the sample. The specimen comprised peripheral blood, sampled in the third trimester of pregnancy. These TCRs come from a female donor with multiple sclerosis, enrolled in a pregnancy study.

This clone was seen only once. The chain joins TRBV27 to TRBJ1-5, with a possible D match to TRBD1 (5 bases). The germline V and J ends were trimmed by 5 bases and 6 bases, with 17 bases remaining between them. The CDR3 totals 15 residues. CDR1 MNHEY and CDR2 SMNVEV come from the germline V gene (reference sequence). CDR3 coding DNA: TGTGCCAGCAGTCCAACGGGGGGAGGTAGTCAGCCCCAGCATTTT. Translated, it gives CASSPTGGGSQPQHF.

The chain has TRBV7-9 and TRBJ1-1; 10 positions match TRBD1. J lost 6 bases, V lost 5 bases, and 6 bases had no gene match. Germline assignment: CDR1 SEHNR and CDR2 FQNEAQ (reference sequence). This CDR3 has 14 residues. DNA for the CDR3: TGTGCCAGCAGCCCAGGACAGGGGGTACCTGAAGCTTTCTTT. Translated, it gives CASSPGQGVPEAFF.

The sample holds a few counts of this clone. The J gene is TRBJ2-2, the V gene TRBV14; a possible D gene is TRBD1 (6 bases). This CDR3 has 13 amino acids. Trimming took 4 bases from V and 7 from J, leaving 10 bases between them. The germline V gene encodes CDR1 SGHDN and CDR2 FVKESK. The CDR3 nucleotides are TGTGCCAGCAGCCCAGGACAGATCGGGGAGCTGTTTTTT. Its translation is CASSPGQIGELFF.

CDR3 loop: CASSYSRIIVNTEAFF. The DNA of the CDR3 is TGTGCCAGCAGTTACTCGAGGATAATCGTAAACACTGAAGCTTTCTTT. This rearrangement joins TRBV6-5 to TRBJ1-1, with D unclear. V dropped 0 bases and J dropped 2 bases, with 13 bases sitting between them. In germline, CDR1 is MNHEY, CDR2 SVGAGI. The CDR3 length is 16 residues.

This clone was seen only once. The sample carries other DNA sequences with the same CDR3. The genes are TRBV5-1 and TRBJ1-4; 8 bases are shared with TRBD1. This CDR3 contains 15 residues. J was trimmed by 5 bases and V by 0 bases; bases with no gene match: 3. In germline, CDR1 is SGHRS, CDR2 YFSETQ. The CDR3 bases are TGCGCCAGCAGCTTGGCTGGGACAGGCAATGAAAAACTGTTTTTT. The encoded protein is CASSLAGTGNEKLFF.

The rearrangement uses TRBV19 and TRBJ2-5; a weak D match, TRBD2 (5 bases). The CDR3 spans 15 residues. Per germline, CDR1 LNHDA and CDR2 SQIVND (reference sequence). V lost 8 bases, J lost 5 bases, and 21 bases lay in between. The DNA for the CDR3 is TGTGCCAGTGAGGCCCCAGGCCGAACGGGGGAGACCCAGTACTTC. Protein product: CASEAPGRTGETQYF.

V usage is TRBV5-5 and J usage is TRBJ2-7; TRBD2 agrees at 7 bases. V trimming: 0 bases; J trimming: 3 bases; junction bases outside the gene matches: 9. The CDR3 loop spans 16 amino acids. The germline V gene has CDR1 SGHKS and CDR2 YYEKEE (reference sequence). This CDR3 reads CASSLVFASGFYEQYF. CDR3 nucleotides: TGTGCCAGCAGCTTGGTTTTCGCTAGCGGCTTCTACGAGCAGTACTTC. The variable domain in full, completed from reference TRBV5-5 and TRBJ2-7, reads DAGVTQSPTHLIKTRGQQVTLRCSPISGHKSVSWYQQVLGQGPQFIFQYYEKEERGRGNFPDRFSARQFPNYSSELNVNALLLGDSALYLCASSLVFASGFYEQYFGPGTRLTVT.

The chain employs TRBV9 and TRBJ2-3, with TRBD2 as a possible D gene (6 bases). The CDR3 is made up of 15 amino acids. Between the trimmed V and J ends, which lost 0 bases and 4 bases, there was a span of 12 bases. Germline CDR1 and CDR2: SGDLS and YYNGEE. CDR3 DNA sequence: TGTGCCAGCAGCGTAGACACGGGAGTGGCAGATACGCAGTATTTT. Protein sequence: CASSVDTGVADTQYF.

This rearrangement joins TRBV9 to TRBJ2-2; the match to TRBD2 covers 8 bases. CDR3 length: 16 residues. The germline gives CDR1 SGDLS, CDR2 YYNGEE. V gave up 3 bases and J gave up 1 base; unmatched junction bases: 5. Here the CDR3 reads CASSGGTRGNTGELFF. Written as DNA, the CDR3 is TGTGCCAGCAGCGGAGGGACTAGGGGGAACACCGGGGAGCTGTTTTTT.

The CDR3 coding sequence is TGTGCCAGCAGTTTAACCCGGGGGGGAAGTGAAGCTTTCTTT. Translation: CASSLTRGGSEAFF. This chain connects TRBV2 to TRBJ1-1; D possibly corresponds to TRBD1 (5 bases). Germline lookup yields CDR1 SNHLY and CDR2 FYNNEI. V gave up 5 bases and J gave up 7 bases, with 17 bases separating them. The CDR3 has 14 residues. Filled out from reference TRBV2 and TRBJ1-1, the complete variable domain reads EPEVTQTPSHQVTQMGQEVILRCVPISNHLYFYWYRQILGQKVEFLVSFYNNEISEKSEIFDDQFSVERPDGSNFTLKIRSTKLEDSAMYFCASSLTRGGSEAFFGQGTRLTVV.

The V gene is TRBV28, the J gene TRBJ2-7; possible D gene TRBD2, 6 bases. This CDR3 is 15 amino acids long. The ends were cut back, 5 bases at V and 4 bases at J, with 18 bases in the middle. Per germline, CDR1 MDHEN and CDR2 SYDVKM. In DNA form, the CDR3 reads TGTGCCAGCAGTCCGCGGGACCCTCGAAATTACGAGCAGTACTTC. It translates to CASSPRDPRNYEQYF.

The chain links TRBV2 to TRBJ2-1; TRBD1 matches 8 bases. Germline lookup yields CDR1 SNHLY and CDR2 FYNNEI. V lost 8 bases, J lost 0 bases, and 6 bases stayed unmatched. The CDR3 loop spans 15 amino acids. The CDR3 spells CASGWDRSSYNEQFF. The CDR3 DNA reads as TGTGCCAGCGGTTGGGACAGGAGCTCCTACAATGAGCAGTTCTTC.